Listed below are T cell receptor beta chains from one sample, sequenced in a study of cytomegalovirus exposure and HLA in healthy donors. Clones were read by immunoSEQ multiplex PCR, and TCRdb kept only the in-frame ones, dropping some. The sample has some 98,000 clones, about 83% seen once. The sequencing input was PBMCs. Receptors were obtained from a woman aged 25 to 39 in good health and CMV-seronegative. The CDR3 runs from the conserved cysteine through the conserved F or W. A D gene is named only where the DNA matches it firmly. Clone size is stated in some rows and not others, as once, few, many or a class when expanded.

>TRBV7-9|TRBJ2-7|-|TRBD2
TGTGCCAGCAGCCGCGGGATAGCGGGGAAGCAGTACTTC
CASSRGIAGKQYF
>TRBV18|TRBJ2-2|-|-
TGTGCCAGCTCACCAATCGGGAACACCGGGGAGCTGTTTTTT
CASSPIGNTGELFF
>TRBV28|TRBJ1-3|-|-
TGTGCCAGCAGTTTGGGGCTGTTCTCTGGAAACACCATATATTTT
CASSLGLFSGNTIYF
>TRBV27|TRBJ2-7|few|TRBD1
TGTGCCAGCAGTCTACAGGGGGGAGAGCAGTACTTC
CASSLQGGEQYF
>TRBV11-2|TRBJ2-1|-|-
TGTGCCAGCAGTCGCAGCTACAATGAGCAGTTCTTC
CASSRSYNEQFF
>TRBV4-1|TRBJ2-1|-|TRBD2
TGCGCCAGCAGCCAAGAGGGACTAGCTGGCAATGAGCAGTTCTTC
CASSQEGLAGNEQFF
>TRBV9|TRBJ2-3|-|-
TGTGCCAGCAGCCTTATAGCGACTAGCACAGATACGCAGTATTTT
CASSLIATSTDTQYF
>TRBV5-1|TRBJ2-5|many|-
TGCGCCAGCAGCTCGGTGGACTCCCAAGAGACCCAGTACTTC
CASSSVDSQETQYF
>TRBV7-3|TRBJ1-5|once|-
TGTGCCAGCAGCCTGGGGGGGTCGGGTCAGCCCCAGCATTTT
CASSLGGSGQPQHF
>TRBV27|TRBJ2-7|few|TRBD1
TGTGCCAGCAGTCCCCTCGGACAGGGGGACACCTACGAGCAGTACTTC
CASSPLGQGDTYEQYF
>TRBV7-9|TRBJ2-3|-|TRBD1
TGTGCCAGCCGTCGGACAGGGGTTCCAGATACGCAGTATTTT
CASRRTGVPDTQYF
>TRBV9|TRBJ2-5|-|-
TGTGCCAGCAGCGCGGGACTCGTAGGAGAGACCCAGTACTTC
CASSAGLVGETQYF
>TRBV4-3|TRBJ2-2|-|-
TGCGCCAGCAGCAAAGTAATGCGTTCCGGGGAGCTGTTTTTT
CASSKVMRSGELFF